This paragraph covers one T cell receptor beta chain sequence. The antigen is undetermined. As defined, naive CD8 cells were CD45RO-negative and positively selected for CCR7, with terminally differentiated effector memory CD45RA+ cells excluded. The donors were adults (healthy and HIV-negative) with no recent acute infections or vaccinations. These data originate in a study of shared clonotypes between healthy human individuals. Sequencing used immunoSEQ multiplex PCR; TCRdb keeps in-frame clones, though not all of them. In the table there are about 2 million clones, roughly 94% of which are singletons. V shed 2 bases and J shed 10 bases, with 17 bases lying between them. The CDR3 runs 15 residues. Per the germline V gene, CDR1 is SGHAT and CDR2 is FQNNGV. Study results and limitations: The small donor group covered limited genetic and exposure diversity.

Sequencing used naive CD8+ T cells sorted from blood. J is TRBJ1-4 and V is TRBV11-2, with D perhaps TRBD1 (6 bases). The TCR comes from a man aged 18 to 30 in good health. The CDR3 DNA is TGTGCCAGCAGCTTATCTGTGCTAGAGGGGGGAAAACTGTTTTTT. Translation: CASSLSVLEGGKLFF.